The 21 T cell receptor beta chains listed next were all sequenced from one sample in a study of blood T cell repertoires in COVID-19. Only in-frame clones appear in the TCRdb table, and some are missing; sequencing was by immunoSEQ multiplex PCR. The table lists over 25,000 clones, over 75% of them singletons. Sequencing used peripheral blood. The receptors were sampled from a human donor in a cohort sampled during active COVID-19. The donor label of this sample is uncertain.

The rearrangement uses TRBV2 and TRBJ1-2; possible D gene TRBD1, 5 bases. V was pared by 11 bases and J by 7 bases, with 17 bases between. Germline V gives CDR1 SNHLY, CDR2 FYNNEI. The CDR3 sequence is 12 residues long. CDR3 bases: TGTGCCGGGGGGGTTTCTTTACGTGGCTACACCTTC. Translated, it gives CAGGVSLRGYTF.

The gene calls are TRBV6-2 or TRBV6-3 and TRBJ2-4; 11 bases map to TRBD1. The trim removed 4 bases at V and 2 bases at J, leaving 4 bases unmatched. The CDR3 has 16 amino acids. The germline CDR1 and CDR2 sequences are MNHEY and SVGEGT. Here the CDR3 DNA reads TGTGCCAGCAGTTTCGGACAGGGGGCCTCCAAAAACATTCAGTACTTC. Translation: CASSFGQGASKNIQYF.

This chain uses TRBV9 with TRBJ2-3; TRBD2 matches at 11 bases. The CDR3 is 17 residues long. Trimming cost V 7 bases and J 2 bases; bases outside gene matches: 12. CDR1 SGDLS and CDR2 YYNGEE come from the germline V gene. In DNA form, the CDR3 reads TGTGCCAGCGCACCTAGCGGGGGGTCCTCCATCACAGATACGCAGTATTTT. It encodes CASAPSGGSSITDTQYF.

The chain carries TRBV7-2 and TRBJ2-7, with D tentatively TRBD1 (6 bases). The germline V gene encodes CDR1 SGHTA and CDR2 FQGNSA. The CDR3 sequence is 12 residues long. Trimming pared 3 bases from V and 6 bases from J, leaving 9 bases between. CDR3 DNA sequence: TGTGCCAGCAGCTTCAGGGGAGCCGAGCAGTACTTC. Encoded protein: CASSFRGAEQYF.

V and J are TRBV29-1 and TRBJ1-2, with 10 bases fitting TRBD1. The germline CDR1 and CDR2 sequences are SQVTM and ANQGSEA. The CDR3 covers 13 residues. J gave up 4 bases and V 4 bases, and 3 bases lay outside the gene matches. CDR3: CSVAGQGSYGYTF. The CDR3 nucleotides read TGCAGCGTTGCGGGACAGGGGAGCTATGGCTACACCTTC.

The rearrangement joins TRBV6-6 to TRBJ1-1; TRBD1 matches at 10 bases. The germline gives CDR1 MNHNY, CDR2 SVGAGI (reference sequence). Unmatched junction bases numbered 12, after V lost 5 bases and J lost 3 bases. The CDR3 contains 17 residues. CDR3 sequence: CASSLSVDRGAYTEAFF. The CDR3 DNA follows: TGTGCCAGCAGTCTCAGCGTGGACAGGGGGGCGTACACTGAAGCTTTCTTT.

The DNA of the CDR3 is TGTGCCAGCAGCTTAACCTGGGGGGACTCCTACGAGCAGTACTTC. Protein product: CASSLTWGDSYEQYF. The chain couples TRBV7-2 to TRBJ2-7; TRBD2 is a possible D gene (6 bases). V shed 2 bases and J shed 0 bases, with 11 bases lying between them. This CDR3 contains 15 residues. In germline, CDR1 is SGHTA, CDR2 FQGNSA. Supplemented by reference TRBV7-2 and TRBJ2-7, the full variable domain reads GAGVSQSPSNKVTEKGKDVELRCDPISGHTALYWYRQSLGQGLEFLIYFQGNSAPDKSGLPSDRFSAERTGGSVSTLTIQRTQQEDSAVYLCASSLTWGDSYEQYFGPGTRLTVT.

The rearrangement uses TRBV5-6 and TRBJ1-5; 8 positions agree with TRBD1. The CDR3 covers 15 residues. Losses at the gene ends were 2 bases for V and 5 bases for J; bases not matched to a gene: 6. Germline CDR1 reads SGHDT; CDR2 reads YYEEEE. The CDR3 bases are TGTGCCAGCAGCTTTACAGGGGGAAAGGATCAGCCCCAGCATTTT. It encodes CASSFTGGKDQPQHF. Complete variable domain (other parts from reference TRBV5-6 and TRBJ1-5): DAGVTQSPTHLIKTRGQQVTLRCSPKSGHDTVSWYQQALGQGPQFIFQYYEEEERQRGNFPDRFSGHQFPNYSSELNVNALLLGDSALYLCASSFTGGKDQPQHFGDGTRLSIL.

This chain uses TRBV11-3 with TRBJ2-5; weak D call: TRBD2 (6 bases). V was clipped by 5 bases and J by 5 bases, with 15 bases between them. The germline V gene has CDR1 SGHNT and CDR2 YENEEA. The CDR3 is 14 residues long. CDR3 sequence (DNA): TGTGCCAGCAGCCGCTCCAGTGGGAGGGAGACCCAGTACTTC. It yields the protein CASSRSSGRETQYF.

The genes are TRBV7-2 and TRBJ1-2, with 8 bases that match TRBD1. The CDR3 contains 13 residues. Germline V gene sequence: CDR1 SGHTA, CDR2 FQGNSA. Trimming took 5 bases from V and 7 from J; bases not matched to a gene: 6. The CDR3 DNA reads TGTGCCAGCAGCCGGACAGGGTCCGTTGGCTACACCTTC. The encoded protein is CASSRTGSVGYTF. Supplemented by reference TRBV7-2 and TRBJ1-2, the full variable domain reads GAGVSQSPSNKVTEKGKDVELRCDPISGHTALYWYRQSLGQGLEFLIYFQGNSAPDKSGLPSDRFSAERTGGSVSTLTIQRTQQEDSAVYLCASSRTGSVGYTFGSGTRLTVV.

This chain uses TRBV13 with TRBJ1-2; no reliable D call. Deletions cut 1 base from V and 0 bases from J, with 6 bases between. CDR3 length equals 14 residues. CDR1 and CDR2 (germline): PRHDT, FYEKMQ (reference sequence). DNA for the CDR3: TGTGCCAGCAGCTTAGTGAGCTCTAACTATGGCTACACCTTC. It encodes CASSLVSSNYGYTF. The full variable domain, rest sourced from reference TRBV13 and TRBJ1-2, is AAGVIQSPRHLIKEKRETATLKCYPIPRHDTVYWYQQGPGQDPQFLISFYEKMQSDKGSIPDRFSAQQFSDYHSELNMSSLELGDSALYFCASSLVSSNYGYTFGSGTRLTVV.

The chain carries TRBV5-6 and TRBJ1-6; 8 nucleotides match TRBD1. This CDR3 region has 16 residues. With 3 bases clipped from V and 6 bases from J, the junction kept 8 bases outside the gene matches. In germline, CDR1 is SGHDT, CDR2 YYEEEE. CDR3 DNA: TGTGCCAGCAGCTCCGACAGGGGTTCGGCTAATTCACCCCTCCACTTT. It encodes CASSSDRGSANSPLHF.

This clone was observed a handful of times. The V call is TRBV7-9, the J call TRBJ1-2, with 7 bases identical to TRBD1. The germline V gene encodes CDR1 SEHNR and CDR2 FQNEAQ (reference sequence). V dropped 3 bases and J dropped 1; count of bases not matched to a gene: 5. This CDR3 is 15 amino acids long. This CDR3 is CASSFPQGSNYGYTF. The CDR3 DNA reads TGTGCCAGCAGCTTCCCACAGGGGAGTAACTATGGCTACACCTTC.

This clone was detected only once. V and J are TRBV7-3 and TRBJ1-1; weak D call: TRBD1 (5 bases). The CDR3 loop spans 15 amino acids. Trimming removed 5 bases at V and 2 bases at J, with 15 bases between. The germline V gene has CDR1 SGHTA and CDR2 FQGTGA. The CDR3 region has the DNA TGTGCCAGCAGCCCCTCCGGGGGATCTAACACTGAAGCTTTCTTT. Translation: CASSPSGGSNTEAFF.

This clone was observed once. The chain has TRBV27 and TRBJ2-2; TRBD2 aligns across 11 bases. With 0 bases clipped from V and 6 bases from J, the junction kept 9 bases outside the gene matches. The CDR3 extends over 18 amino acids. CDR1 MNHEY and CDR2 SMNVEV come from the germline V gene (reference sequence). The CDR3 DNA reads as TGTGCCAGCAGTTTATCGAGGGTAGCGGGGGGGGGCGCCGGGGAGCTGTTTTTT. This encodes CASSLSRVAGGGAGELFF.

The chain links TRBV18 to TRBJ1-3, with D hard to call. The CDR3 extends over 20 amino acids. The germline V gene encodes CDR1 KGHSH and CDR2 LQKENI. V was cut by 6 bases and J by 1 base, with 28 bases left in between. The CDR3 here is CASSPARLEFWKSSGNTIYF. Written as DNA, the CDR3 is TGTGCCAGCTCCCCGGCCCGGCTGGAGTTCTGGAAAAGTTCTGGAAACACCATATATTTT.

V gene TRBV7-2 combines with J gene TRBJ1-1; D remains ambiguous. This CDR3 contains 14 residues. Between the trimmed V and J ends, which lost 1 base and 1 base, there was a span of 7 bases. CDR1 and CDR2 from the germline V gene are SGHTA and FQGNSA. The CDR3 reads CASSLVPGNTEAFF. The CDR3 DNA reads TGTGCCAGCAGCTTAGTACCGGGGAACACTGAAGCTTTCTTT.

This chain uses TRBV7-9 with TRBJ2-1, with a weak D call TRBD1 (5 bases). CDR1 SEHNR and CDR2 FQNEAQ come from the germline V gene (reference sequence). V was pared by 4 bases and J by 1 base, with 14 bases between. The CDR3 length is 16 residues. The CDR3 loop reads CASSSQGDGSYNEQFF. The CDR3 DNA reads TGTGCCAGCAGCTCCCAGGGTGACGGGTCCTACAATGAGCAGTTCTTC.

The rearrangement joins TRBV5-6 to TRBJ1-5, with 8 bases lining up with TRBD1. Per germline, CDR1 SGHDT and CDR2 YYEEEE. The CDR3 has 15 amino acids. Losses at the gene ends were 1 base for V and 4 bases for J; bases not matched to a gene: 4. Here the CDR3 reads CASSLYQGANQPQHF. Written as DNA, the CDR3 is TGTGCCAGCAGCTTGTACCAGGGGGCGAATCAGCCCCAGCATTTT.

The V and J genes are TRBV10-3 and TRBJ2-5; tentative D call: TRBD1 (7 bases). The CDR3 runs to 15 residues. The V gene's germline CDR1 is ENHRY and CDR2 SYGVKD. The V end was cut by 3 bases, the J end by 4 bases, with 15 bases between. The CDR3 here is CAISDGSEGAETQYF. Written as DNA, the CDR3 is TGTGCCATCAGTGATGGATCGGAGGGGGCAGAGACCCAGTACTTC.

J is TRBJ2-7 and V is TRBV29-1, with TRBD1 matching over 11 bases. V lost 6 bases and J lost 4; bases outside the gene matches: 8. The CDR3 loop spans 14 amino acids. Looked up from germline, CDR1 is SQVTM and CDR2 is ANQGSEA. CDR3 nucleotides: TGCAGCGTGGGACGGGGGACAGGGGGTTACGAGCAGTACTTC. Translating it yields CSVGRGTGGYEQYF.